The 16 T cell receptor beta chains reported below all come from one sample, sequenced in a study of cytotoxic CD8 clonotypes in ibrutinib-treated CLL. Sequencing used immunoSEQ multiplex PCR; TCRdb keeps in-frame clones, though not all of them. The sample carries almost 85,000 clones, about 86% recorded once. Here the sequenced sample was PBMCs, taken before ibrutinib treatment. These receptors came from a human donor with chronic lymphocytic leukemia.

The gene calls are TRBV2 and TRBJ1-5; 7 nucleotides line up with TRBD1. J lost 4 bases, V lost 6 bases, and 9 bases had no gene match. The germline CDR1 and CDR2 sequences are SNHLY and FYNNEI. The CDR3 is made up of 15 amino acids. The CDR3 loop is CASSVSTGSNQPQHF. In nucleotides, the CDR3 is TGTGCCAGCAGCGTCTCGACAGGGTCAAATCAGCCCCAGCATTTT.

The chain employs TRBV27 and TRBJ1-1, with D perhaps TRBD1 (6 bases). The V end was cut by 6 bases, the J end by 1 base, with 15 bases between. The CDR3 is 15 amino acids. Germline assignment: CDR1 MNHEY and CDR2 SMNVEV (reference sequence). The CDR3 region is CASSPRTVGNTEAFF. CDR3 sequence (DNA): TGTGCCAGCAGCCCAAGGACAGTAGGGAACACTGAAGCTTTCTTT.

The rearrangement joins TRBV9 to TRBJ2-3; the D is unclear. The germline gives CDR1 SGDLS, CDR2 YYNGEE. There are 14 residues in the CDR3. The V end lost 2 bases, the J end lost 5 bases, and 12 bases lay between the germline ends. Written as DNA, the CDR3 is TGTGCCAGCAGCGTGCCGGGTGGGATAGATACGCAGTATTTT. Translating gives CASSVPGGIDTQYF.

The chain uses TRBV11-2 and TRBJ2-5; 9 bases line up with TRBD2. The trim removed 1 base at V and 5 bases at J, leaving 5 bases unmatched. CDR1 and CDR2 (germline): SGHAT, FQNNGV. There are 15 residues in the CDR3. The CDR3 region has the DNA TGTGCCAGCAGCTTAGTCCCCCTAGCGGGGGAGACCCAGTACTTC. Translated: CASSLVPLAGETQYF.

The V gene is TRBV27, the J gene TRBJ1-1; TRBD1 matches 8 bases. CDR1 MNHEY and CDR2 SMNVEV come from the germline V gene (reference sequence). Trimming cost V 5 bases and J 4 bases; bases outside gene matches: 6. This CDR3 is built from 14 residues. CDR3 DNA sequence: TGTGCCAGCAGTCCTGGACAGGGATCCACTGAAGCTTTCTTT. Its translation: CASSPGQGSTEAFF.

This clone came up once. V gene TRBV28 combines with J gene TRBJ1-3; 7 bases are a match to TRBD1. Germline V gene lookup returns CDR1 MDHEN and CDR2 SYDVKM. Trimming took 6 bases from V and 1 from J; bases not matched to a gene: 6. This CDR3 is 15 amino acids long. The CDR3 region has the DNA TGTGCCAGCAGGGCCCCAGGGGGTTCTGGAAACACCATATATTTT. Its translation: CASRAPGGSGNTIYF.

V gene TRBV11-3 combines with J gene TRBJ2-1; the match to TRBD2 covers 13 bases. The CDR3 has 17 residues. J gave up 7 bases and V 6 bases, and 12 bases lay outside the gene matches. Germline V gives CDR1 SGHNT, CDR2 YENEEA. DNA of the CDR3: TGTGCCAGCAGGTTTACCCCGGGACTAGCGGGAAAAAATGAGCAGTTCTTC. Its translation is CASRFTPGLAGKNEQFF.

The gene calls are TRBV5-1 and TRBJ1-2; D unresolved. Germline values: CDR1 SGHRS, CDR2 YFSETQ. CDR3 length: 14 amino acids. Between the trimmed V and J ends, which lost 4 bases and 8 bases, there was a span of 18 bases. The CDR3 DNA follows: TGCGCCAGCAGCCTAACCCGGGGAGGAAACGGCTACACCTTC. Residues: CASSLTRGGNGYTF. The full variable domain, rest sourced from reference TRBV5-1 and TRBJ1-2, is KAGVTQTPRYLIKTRGQQVTLSCSPISGHRSVSWYQQTPGQGLQFLFEYFSETQRNKGNFPGRFSGRQFSNSRSEMNVSTLELGDSALYLCASSLTRGGNGYTFGSGTRLTVV.

V usage is TRBV27 and J usage is TRBJ2-7; 8 bases match TRBD1. Germline CDR1 MNHEY, CDR2 SMNVEV (reference sequence). CDR3 length: 18 residues. Trimming removed 10 bases from V and 3 bases from J; junction bases left unmatched: 23. As DNA, the CDR3 is TGTGCCACCACGGTGTTGGGCGGACAGGGAACGTCAAACTACGAGCAGTACTTC. As protein: CATTVLGGQGTSNYEQYF.

This clone was seen just once. The chain uses TRBV7-9 and TRBJ1-1; D call uncertain. The CDR3 spans 13 residues. Per the germline V gene, CDR1 is SEHNR and CDR2 is FQNEAQ (reference sequence). V was cut by 5 bases and J by 6 bases, with 13 bases left in between. CDR3 in amino acids: CASSLIKSAEAFF. CDR3 nucleotide sequence: TGTGCCAGCAGCCTCATAAAGTCAGCTGAAGCTTTCTTT.

J is TRBJ1-1 and V is TRBV13; TRBD1 might be the D (6 bases). CDR3 size: 12 residues. V was clipped by 3 bases and J by 8 bases, with 10 bases between them. Per germline, CDR1 PRHDT and CDR2 FYEKMQ (reference sequence). The CDR3 protein is CASSFRGGEAFF. CDR3 in DNA: TGTGCCAGCAGCTTCCGAGGGGGAGAAGCTTTCTTT.

The chain employs TRBV27 and TRBJ2-4; D may be TRBD2 (6 bases). CDR3 length: 14 residues. CDR1 and CDR2 (germline): MNHEY, SMNVEV (reference sequence). With 6 bases removed from V and 7 bases from J, the gap between germline ends came to 16 bases. CDR3 nucleotides: TGTGCCAGCAGGACCCCCGGGGGAAGTAACATTCAGTACTTC. Its protein product is CASRTPGGSNIQYF.

This sequence joins TRBV7-6 and TRBJ1-5; 9 bases map to TRBD1. This CDR3 region has 15 residues. J was trimmed by 1 base and V by 5 bases; bases with no gene match: 3. Germline V gene data show CDR1 as SGHVS and CDR2 as FNYEAQ. For the CDR3, the DNA is TGTGCCAGCAGCCAAGGGACAGGGAGCAATCAGCCCCAGCATTTT. Protein: CASSQGTGSNQPQHF.

CDR3 protein: CASSFWQGGSSYGYTF. CDR3 bases: TGTGCCAGCAGTTTCTGGCAGGGAGGCAGTTCATATGGCTACACCTTC. The chain employs TRBV27 and TRBJ1-2; tentatively, D is TRBD1 (5 bases). Germline CDR1 reads MNHEY; CDR2 reads SMNVEV (reference sequence). The CDR3 totals 16 residues. V lost 3 bases and J lost 5, with 19 bases in between.

The chain joins TRBV28 to TRBJ1-2, with 8 bases matching TRBD1. CDR1 is MDHEN and CDR2 is SYDVKM in the germline V gene. J lost 0 bases, V lost 5 bases, and 5 bases had no gene match. The length of the CDR3 is 15 residues. CDR3 residues: CASSPWTGPNYGYTF. CDR3 sequence (DNA): TGTGCCAGCAGTCCGTGGACAGGGCCTAACTATGGCTACACCTTC.

This clone was found a few times. The rearrangement uses TRBV11-3 and TRBJ2-5; D perhaps matches TRBD2 (5 bases). The CDR3 extends over 16 amino acids. The V gene's germline CDR1 is SGHNT and CDR2 YENEEA. Trimming removed 1 base from V and 2 bases from J, with 14 bases in between. CDR3 nucleotides: TGTGCCAGCAGCTTAGGTACGCGGGCCCCACAAGAGACCCAGTACTTC. Translated, it gives CASSLGTRAPQETQYF.